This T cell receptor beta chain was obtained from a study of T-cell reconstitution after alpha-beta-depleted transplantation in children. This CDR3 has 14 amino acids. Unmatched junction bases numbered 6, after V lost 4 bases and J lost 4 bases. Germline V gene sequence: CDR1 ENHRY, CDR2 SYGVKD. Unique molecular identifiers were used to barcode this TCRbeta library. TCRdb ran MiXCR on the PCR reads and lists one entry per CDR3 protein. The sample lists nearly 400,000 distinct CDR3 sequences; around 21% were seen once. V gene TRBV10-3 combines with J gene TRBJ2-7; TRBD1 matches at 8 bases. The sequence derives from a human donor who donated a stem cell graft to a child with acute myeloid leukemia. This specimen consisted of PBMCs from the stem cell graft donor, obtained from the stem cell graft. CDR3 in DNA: TGTGCCATCAGTGCGGAGACAGGGGCGTACGAGCAGTACTTC. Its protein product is CAISAETGAYEQYF.